The clone carrying this T cell receptor (beta chain) has ten or more counts. Its cognate antigen is unknown. The junction does not match germline at one end; this may be a read error. The record originates from a study of CD8 T cells in ankylosing spondylitis. CDR3 length: 14 residues. Looked up from germline, CDR1 is DFQATT and CDR2 is SNEGSKA (reference sequence). A quantitative 5'-RACE method, one with molecular barcodes, was used to make TCR beta libraries. TCRdb re-called the 5' RACE reads through MiXCR, storing one row per CDR3 protein. The profile covers 100,000 to 150,000 distinct CDR3 sequences, with approximately 9.7% appearing a single time and more than 3% taken by the ten largest. The study's findings and limits: Within peripheral blood, clones linked to disease were CD8+ and relatively rare. Both synovial fluid and blood in reactive arthritis had previously been reported to carry some motif variants. Made up of eight highly homologous variants, a TCR beta motif appeared characteristic of ankylosing spondylitis blood.

This TCR was recovered from a male donor with ankylosing spondylitis or in good health (not recorded which). The chain couples TRBV20-1 to TRBJ2-7; D may be TRBD1 or TRBD2 (5 bases each). Sequencing input: blood, either unsorted or a sorted T cell fraction (not recorded which). The CDR3 bases are TGCAGTGCTAGAGTTGGGGACCTCCTTCCACCCTTTGTATTC. Encoded protein: CSARVGDLLPPFVF.